This TCR beta chain was identified in a study of shared clonotypes between healthy human individuals. Deep-level assay runs were performed. Clones were sequenced by immunoSEQ multiplex PCR, and TCRdb holds only the in-frame ones, with some missing. Of about 2,200,000 clones in the sample, roughly 91% were seen once. CD8 cells classed as naive were CD45RO-negative and positively selected for CCR7, excluding terminally differentiated effector memory CD45RA+ cells. The CDR3 totals 18 residues. The J segment lost 1 base and the V segment lost 5 bases, leaving 17 bases of the junction unmatched. The germline gives CDR1 MNHEY, CDR2 SMNVEV (reference sequence).

Sequenced material: naive CD8+ T cells from PBMCs. The sequence was collected from a man younger than 35 in good health. Some clones in this sample may be carry-over from other donors' samples. The chain links TRBV27 to TRBJ2-7, with 7 bases lining up with TRBD1. The CDR3 coding sequence is TGTGCCAGCAGTGCTAAGGGGTTGACTGAGACAGGGTCCTACGAGCAGTACTTC. It codes for CASSAKGLTETGSYEQYF.